The rows below give T cell receptor beta chains drawn from one sample of a study of cytomegalovirus exposure and HLA in healthy donors. The repertoire was sequenced with immunoSEQ multiplex PCR; TCRdb's copy has only in-frame clones and lacks some. The sample records roughly 120,000 clones, around 8.5% being singletons. Sample: PBMCs. These receptors originate from a man between 35 and 55 years old in good health and CMV-seronegative. Each CDR3 is given with its conserved first and last residue. A D gene is named only where the DNA matches it firmly. Clone size is shown for a subset of rows, as once, few, many or a class of expanded clone.

j_gene | v_gene | abundance | d_gene | CDR3nt | CDR3aa
TRBJ2-3 | TRBV7-9 | few | TRBD1 | TGTGCCAGCAGCTTGGGTCCCTCAGGGGGCGTAGATACGCAGTATTTT | CASSLGPSGGVDTQYF
TRBJ1-2 | TRBV7-2 | . | . | TGTGCCAGCAGCTTAGCAATGTTCCGCCAGTCCCCTTCCTATGGCTACACCTTC | CASSLAMFRQSPSYGYTF
TRBJ2-4 | TRBV30 | . | TRBD1 | TGTGCCTGGAGCCCACCAGGGGGTCCCAAAAACATTCAGTACTTC | CAWSPPGGPKNIQYF
TRBJ2-1 | TRBV5-1 | . | . | TGCGCCAGCAGCCCGGTCGGGTCCTCCTACAATGAGCAGTTCTTC | CASSPVGSSYNEQFF
TRBJ1-1 | TRBV5-1 | . | . | TGCGCCAGCAGCTTGTCCAGGAACACTGAAGCTTTCTTT | CASSLSRNTEAFF
TRBJ2-5 | TRBV7-8 | few | TRBD2 | TGTGCCAGCAGCTCCTATCCCAGCGGGGAAGAGACCCAGTACTTC | CASSSYPSGEETQYF
TRBJ2-7 | TRBV27 | . | TRBD1 | TGTGCCAGCAGTTTATCCGGGACAGGGTACTACGAGCAGTACTTC | CASSLSGTGYYEQYF
TRBJ1-2 | TRBV30 | few | . | TGTGCCTGGAGTGTACGTTGGCAGGGTTATGGCTACACCTTC | CAWSVRWQGYGYTF
TRBJ1-1 | TRBV6-1 | . | . | TGTGCCAGCAGTGACGGACTGCCCGCGGACACTGAAGCTTTCTTT | CASSDGLPADTEAFF
TRBJ2-5 | TRBV5-1 | . | TRBD1 | TGCGCCAGCAGCCAGGGGGCGGGAGAGACCCAGTACTTC | CASSQGAGETQYF
TRBJ1-4 | TRBV7-2 | . | . | TGTGCCAGCAGCTTAGGGGGGACTGAGAATGAAAAACTGTTTTTT | CASSLGGTENEKLFF
TRBJ2-1 | TRBV7-3 | . | TRBD1 | TGTGCCAGCAGCTTTACAGGGGGACTCTACAATGAGCAGTTCTTC | CASSFTGGLYNEQFF
TRBJ1-5 | TRBV7-9 | few | TRBD1 | TGTGCCAGCAGCTTATCAGGGGGCGGTCAGCCCCAGCATTTT | CASSLSGGGQPQHF
TRBJ1-6 | TRBV9 | . | . | TGTGCCAGCAGCCCCGGATGGACAGTAAGAAATTCACCCCTCCACTTT | CASSPGWTVRNSPLHF
TRBJ2-1 | TRBV30 | few | TRBD2 | TGTGCCTGGGGGAGGGGTGAGCAGTTCTTC | CAWGRGEQFF
TRBJ1-5 | TRBV28 | . | TRBD1 | TGTGCCAGCACCGGGACAGGGGGTTATCAGCCCCAGCATTTT | CASTGTGGYQPQHF
TRBJ1-6 | TRBV7-8 | . | . | TGTGCCAGCAGTTCTTACTCACAGGATAATTCACCCCTCCACTTT | CASSSYSQDNSPLHF
TRBJ2-7 | TRBV7-9 | few | TRBD2 | TGTGCCAGCAGCTCGCCGGGGGGATACGAGCAGTACTTC | CASSSPGGYEQYF
TRBJ2-1 | TRBV6-1 | few | . | TGTGCCAGCAGTATCGGTTACTATGAGCAGTTCTTC | CASSIGYYEQFF
TRBJ2-3 | TRBV9 | . | TRBD2 | TGTGCCAGCAGCGCCGGACTAGCGGAGATTTTAGATACGCAGTATTTT | CASSAGLAEILDTQYF
TRBJ1-2 | TRBV7-8 | . | . | TGTGCCAGCAGCTTGGGGGACATTGTTGGCTACACCTTC | CASSLGDIVGYTF
TRBJ1-1 | TRBV27 | few | . | TGTGCCAGCAGGTTAGAGGGGGGGACTGAAGCTTTCTTT | CASRLEGGTEAFF
TRBJ1-5 | TRBV2 | . | . | TGTGCCAGCAGTGATCAAGGGGGCAATCAGCCCCAGCATTTT | CASSDQGGNQPQHF
TRBJ1-4 | TRBV19 | . | TRBD1 | TGTGCCAGTCGCCTTCTAACAGGGGGCGGTGAAAAACTGTTTTTT | CASRLLTGGGEKLFF
TRBJ1-2 | TRBV2 | few | . | TGTGCCAGCAGTGCCGACAGGATCCTAGCTAACTATGGCTACACCTTC | CASSADRILANYGYTF
TRBJ1-6 | TRBV30 | . | TRBD1 | TGTGCCTGGGGAAAGCCGGACAGGGGAGTTTCACCCCTCCACTTT | CAWGKPDRGVSPLHF
TRBJ2-2 | TRBV11-3 | . | . | TGTGCCAGCAGCTTAAACTCCCCTAAGATGAGCGGGGAGCTGTTTTTT | CASSLNSPKMSGELFF
TRBJ2-1 | TRBV19 | . | TRBD2 | TGTGCCAGTAGTTTCCGGACTAGCGGGGATTACAATGAGCAGTTCTTC | CASSFRTSGDYNEQFF
TRBJ2-1 | TRBV5-4 | few | . | TGTGCCAGCAGCTCGTTAAACAATGAGCAGTTCTTC | CASSSLNNEQFF
TRBJ2-3 | TRBV7-6 | few | . | TGTGCCAGCAGCGCTCGACACGCTGGGGATACGCAGTATTTT | CASSARHAGDTQYF
TRBJ1-1 | TRBV19 | few | TRBD1 | TGTGCCAGTAGTGGGGACAGAGAAGCTTTCTTT | CASSGDREAFF
TRBJ1-5 | TRBV7-2 | few | TRBD1 | TGTGCCAGCACCCGTTCAGGGGGCGATCAGCCCCAGCATTTT | CASTRSGGDQPQHF
TRBJ1-1 | TRBV5-6 | . | TRBD1 | TGTGCCAGCAGCTCACTCGAACAGGGGGCAGTTACTGAAGCTTTCTTT | CASSSLEQGAVTEAFF
TRBJ2-7 | TRBV7-9 | few | TRBD2 | TGTGCCAGCAGCTCCGGGGGGACCTACGAGCAGTACTTC | CASSSGGTYEQYF
TRBJ2-5 | TRBV2 | . | . | TGTGCCAGCAGTCCGACTCCTTCGACGGAGACCCAGTACTTC | CASSPTPSTETQYF
TRBJ1-1 | TRBV6-4 | few | . | TGTGCCAGCAGTTACGGACTTATATTCGATGACACTGAAGCTTTCTTT | CASSYGLIFDDTEAFF
TRBJ2-4 | TRBV7-9 | few | . | TGTGCCAGCAGCCCTCAACTAGTAGACATTCAGTACTTC | CASSPQLVDIQYF
TRBJ1-4 | TRBV6-5 | few | TRBD1 | TGTGCCAGCAGCGGACAGGGATTTGAAAAACTGTTTTTT | CASSGQGFEKLFF
TRBJ2-5 | TRBV2 | few | . | TGTGCCAGCAGTCCCCAGGCGTGGGAGACCCAGTACTTC | CASSPQAWETQYF
TRBJ1-3 | TRBV6-5 | few | . | TGTGCCAGCACCACACAGGGCTCTGGAAACACCATATATTTT | CASTTQGSGNTIYF
TRBJ2-5 | TRBV6-5 | . | . | TGTGCCAGCAGTTCATGGGGGGATCGGGAGACCCAGTACTTC | CASSSWGDRETQYF
TRBJ2-7 | TRBV28 | once | . | TGTGCCTCATACGGGGTAACCTACGAGCAGTACTTC | CASYGVTYEQYF